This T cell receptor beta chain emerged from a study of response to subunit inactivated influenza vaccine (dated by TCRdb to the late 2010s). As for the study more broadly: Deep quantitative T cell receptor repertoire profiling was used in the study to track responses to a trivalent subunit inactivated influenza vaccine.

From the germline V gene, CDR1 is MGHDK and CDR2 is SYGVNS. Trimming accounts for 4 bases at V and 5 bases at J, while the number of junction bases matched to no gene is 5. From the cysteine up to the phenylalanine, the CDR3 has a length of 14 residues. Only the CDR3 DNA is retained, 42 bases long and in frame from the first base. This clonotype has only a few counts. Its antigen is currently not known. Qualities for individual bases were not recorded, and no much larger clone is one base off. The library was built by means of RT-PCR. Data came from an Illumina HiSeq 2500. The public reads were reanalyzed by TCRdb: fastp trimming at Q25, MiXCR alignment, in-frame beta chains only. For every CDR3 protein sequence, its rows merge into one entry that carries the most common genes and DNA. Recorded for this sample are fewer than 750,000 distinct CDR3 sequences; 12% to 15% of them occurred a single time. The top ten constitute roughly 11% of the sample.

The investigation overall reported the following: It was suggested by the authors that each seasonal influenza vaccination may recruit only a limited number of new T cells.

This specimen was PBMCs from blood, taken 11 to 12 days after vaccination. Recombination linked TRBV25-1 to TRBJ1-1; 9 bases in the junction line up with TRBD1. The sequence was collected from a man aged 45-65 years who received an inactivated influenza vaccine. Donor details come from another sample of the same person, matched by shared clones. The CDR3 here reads CASSAGTGSTEAFF. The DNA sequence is TGTGCCAGCAGTGCCGGGACAGGGAGTACTGAAGCTTTCTTT.